A selection of T cell receptor beta chains follows, all from one sample in a study of cytomegalovirus exposure and HLA in healthy donors. The method was immunoSEQ multiplex PCR; TCRdb's version includes in-frame clones alone and lacks a portion of them. Among about 130,000 clones listed, around two thirds were seen once. Sequenced input: PBMCs. The source is a human donor in good health. Each CDR3 is given with its conserved first and last residue. A D gene is named only where the DNA matches it firmly. The size entry is marked missing in some rows and otherwise reads once, few, many or a size class.

V gene	clone size	D gene	J gene	CDR3 DNA	CDR3 protein
TRBV9	NA	TRBD2	TRBJ2-2	TGTGCCAGCAGCGTAGGACTAGCGGGGACCGGGGAGCTGTTTTTT	CASSVGLAGTGELFF
TRBV18	NA	NA	TRBJ2-5	TGTGCCAGCTCACCACCGGGGCTAGGGTTAGAGCAGTACTTC	CASSPPGLGLEQYF
TRBV6-5	few	TRBD2	TRBJ2-5	TGTGCCAGCAGTTACTGGGGCGGGAGAGGGGAGACCCAGTACTTC	CASSYWGGRGETQYF
TRBV6-1	once	TRBD2	TRBJ2-7	TGTGCCAGCAGTCCCCGGGGGGAAGCCTACGAGCAGTACTTC	CASSPRGEAYEQYF
TRBV9	NA	TRBD2	TRBJ2-1	TGTGCCAGCAGCTTCGGGACTAGCGGACCGACTACTCCGTACAATGAGCAGTTCTTC	CASSFGTSGPTTPYNEQFF
TRBV7-9	once	TRBD1	TRBJ2-1	TGTGCCAGCAGCTTAGTCCGGACAGGGGTATCTTCGAATGAGCAGTTCTTC	CASSLVRTGVSSNEQFF
TRBV11-3	NA	NA	TRBJ2-3	TGTGCCAGCAGCTTGGGGCCTAGCACAGATACGCAGTATTTT	CASSLGPSTDTQYF
TRBV9	NA	TRBD2	TRBJ2-1	TGTGCCAGCAGCGTAGCCGTCGCTAGCGGGGGGCTACTTTACAATGAGCAGTTCTTC	CASSVAVASGGLLYNEQFF
TRBV28	NA	TRBD1	TRBJ1-5	TGTGCCAGCAGCGCTAGTGGGACAGGGGTTCAGCCCCAGCATTTT	CASSASGTGVQPQHF
TRBV9	NA	NA	TRBJ1-1	TGTGCCAGCAGCAGGCAGACATCGAACACTGAAGCTTTCTTT	CASSRQTSNTEAFF
TRBV11-3	many	NA	TRBJ2-1	TGTGCCAGCAAAGAAAACAGCAATGAGCAGTTCTTC	CASKENSNEQFF
TRBV29-1	NA	NA	TRBJ1-3	TGCAGCGCCGAGACAGGAGACCGCACCATATATTTT	CSAETGDRTIYF
TRBV7-8	NA	TRBD1	TRBJ1-6	TGTGCCAGCAGTTTACTCGGCGGGACAGGAATTAATTCACCCCTCCACTTT	CASSLLGGTGINSPLHF
TRBV28	NA	NA	TRBJ2-1	TGTGCCAGCAGTTTATCGACTACTTACAATGAGCAGTTCTTC	CASSLSTTYNEQFF
TRBV7-3	once	NA	TRBJ1-1	TGTGCCAGCAGCTTAGAGGGAAGGAACACTGAAGCTTTCTTT	CASSLEGRNTEAFF
TRBV14	NA	NA	TRBJ1-2	TGTGCCAGCAGTCGACAATTCTATGGCTACACCTTC	CASSRQFYGYTF
TRBV19	NA	TRBD1	TRBJ1-2	TGTGCCAGTAGGCGGCCCTGGGCAGGGGGCGATAACTATGGCTACACCTTC	CASRRPWAGGDNYGYTF
TRBV29-1	NA	TRBD1	TRBJ2-7	TGCAGCGTTGAGGGGCAGGGGGCCTACGAGCAGTACTTC	CSVEGQGAYEQYF
TRBV9	NA	NA	TRBJ2-3	TGTGCCAGCAGCGTAGTAGTAGGAGTGACAGATACGCAGTATTTT	CASSVVVGVTDTQYF
TRBV11-2	NA	NA	TRBJ1-4	TGTGCCAGCAGCTTAAGGGACGGCAGGGAGGGTGAAAAACTGTTTTTT	CASSLRDGREGEKLFF
TRBV4-2	NA	TRBD2	TRBJ2-3	TGTGCCAGCAGCCAAGTGAGTGGCGGGAGCCACGCAGATACGCAGTATTTT	CASSQVSGGSHADTQYF
TRBV27	NA	NA	TRBJ1-2	TGTGCCAGCAGCCCTGACGGGGTTCGCGATGGCTACACCTTC	CASSPDGVRDGYTF
TRBV7-8	NA	NA	TRBJ1-2	TGTGCCAGCAGTTTAGCACAGGCGAATGGCTACACCTTC	CASSLAQANGYTF
TRBV30	NA	NA	TRBJ1-6	TGTGCCTGGAGTGAACAGGGCTCCTATAATTCACCCCTCCACTTT	CAWSEQGSYNSPLHF
TRBV4-3	NA	NA	TRBJ1-1	TGCGCCAGCAGCCAGGACAGACAAACTGAAGCTTTCTTT	CASSQDRQTEAFF
TRBV7-2	NA	TRBD2	TRBJ2-7	TGTGCCAGCAGCTTAGATAGCGGGGGGCTATACGAGCAGTACTTC	CASSLDSGGLYEQYF
TRBV7-2	NA	TRBD2	TRBJ2-7	TGTGCCAGCAGCTTGATGGGACTAGCGGGGGCGTCGTCCTACGAGCAGTACTTC	CASSLMGLAGASSYEQYF
TRBV7-2	NA	TRBD2	TRBJ2-3	TGTGCCAGCAGTGAAAACCTGGGACTAGCGGGCCGCACAGATACGCAGTATTTT	CASSENLGLAGRTDTQYF
TRBV27	once	TRBD1	TRBJ2-7	TGTGCCAGCAGTCCGACAGGGGGTCGGTACGAGCAGTACTTC	CASSPTGGRYEQYF
TRBV7-9	NA	NA	TRBJ1-2	TGTGCCAGCAGCCCAATCGAGGGGCTACAGGGTATACGGGGCTACACCTTC	CASSPIEGLQGIRGYTF
TRBV7-7	once	TRBD2	TRBJ2-5	TGTGCCAGCAGCCCAGGGACTACCGGGACCCAGTACTTC	CASSPGTTGTQYF
TRBV6-1	few	NA	TRBJ2-7	TGTGCCAGCAGTGCTCAGGGGGGTAGCTCCTACGAGCAGTACTTC	CASSAQGGSSYEQYF
TRBV30	NA	NA	TRBJ1-3	TGTGCCTGGAGTGGGAGTGAGTACTCTGGAAACACCATATATTTT	CAWSGSEYSGNTIYF
TRBV27	NA	TRBD1	TRBJ2-5	TGTGCCAGCAGGCGACAGGGGGTCGAGACCCAGTACTTC	CASRRQGVETQYF
TRBV5-1	NA	TRBD1	TRBJ1-6	TGCGCCAGCAGCGCGCGTCCGGGACAGGGGCCTAATTCACCCCTCCACTTT	CASSARPGQGPNSPLHF
TRBV5-1	NA	TRBD1	TRBJ2-6	TGCGCCAGCAGTTCAAGGGGGCGAGGGGCCAACGTCCTGACTTTC	CASSSRGRGANVLTF
TRBV9	few	TRBD2	TRBJ2-4	TGTGCCAGCAGCATGTTACCCCGGGGGGACATTCAGTACTTC	CASSMLPRGDIQYF
TRBV7-6	NA	NA	TRBJ2-7	TGTGCCAGCAGCCCCATTCGATCCTACGAGCAGTACTTC	CASSPIRSYEQYF
TRBV30	NA	NA	TRBJ2-7	TGTGCCTGGAGTCAGGGCTACGAGCAGTACTTC	CAWSQGYEQYF
TRBV27	NA	TRBD1	TRBJ2-7	TGTGCCAGCAGTTTATTTTACAGGGGACAACATAACTACGAGCAGTACTTC	CASSLFYRGQHNYEQYF
TRBV18	NA	TRBD1	TRBJ2-2	TGTGCCAGCTCACCACAACAGGGGGAGATCACCGGGGAGCTGTTTTTT	CASSPQQGEITGELFF
TRBV21-1	NA	NA	TRBJ2-5	TGTGCCAGCAGCAAAAGGGACAGGGGAGAAGAGACCCAGTACTTC	CASSKRDRGEETQYF
TRBV9	NA	TRBD1	TRBJ2-3	TGTGCCAGCAGCGTAGCCCGGGCAGGGGGCGAGGATACAGATACGCAGTATTTT	CASSVARAGGEDTDTQYF
TRBV7-2	NA	TRBD1	TRBJ1-2	TGTGCCAGCAGCTTAGAACAGGGGGCTGGCTATGGCTACACCTTC	CASSLEQGAGYGYTF
TRBV7-9	NA	NA	TRBJ2-6	TGTGCCGGAATTGATCCTCGGGAACAGACCCGCTCTGGGGCCAACGTCCTGACTTTC	CAGIDPREQTRSGANVLTF